The following is a T cell receptor (beta chain) sequence with its context. Its antigen is unidentified. The CDR3 has 15 amino acids. After removal of 3 bases from V and 8 bases from J, the junction contained 5 bases not matched to a gene. Germline V gene data show CDR1 as SGDLS and CDR2 as YYNGEE. These data belong to a study of cytomegalovirus exposure and HLA in healthy donors. Study conclusions and caveats: Both high specificity and high sensitivity reportedly marked the classifier's diagnosis of cytomegalovirus status. Many donors shared some public TCRs, even though most TCR sequences were rare.

Researchers ran the PCR with 60 Vbeta and 13 Jbeta primers. Here immunoSEQ multiplex PCR was the method, and the copy in TCRdb shows in-frame clones only, minus some. This sample has 210,000 or so clones, with about 90% found just once. The clonotype comes from a man aged 25-40 years in good health and CMV-seronegative. V usage is TRBV9 and J usage is TRBJ2-1, with TRBD2 matching 13 bases. Sequenced material: PBMCs. CDR3 protein: CASSDGLAGADEQFF. CDR3 sequence (DNA): TGTGCCAGCAGCGACGGACTAGCGGGGGCGGATGAGCAGTTCTTC.